The entry that follows covers one T cell receptor beta chain sequence. The antigen remains unidentified. With 1 base removed from V and 5 bases from J, the gap between germline ends came to 12 bases. This CDR3 spans 15 amino acids. Germline V gene data show CDR1 as MGHDK and CDR2 as SYGVNS. This entry belongs to a study of T-cell reconstitution after alpha-beta-depleted transplantation in children. Study outcomes and limitations: Fresh T-cell production supplied most of the T-cell counts and diversity seen one year after transplant. In patients about two months after transplant, alpha-beta T cells reportedly arose from several hundred expanded graft clones.

Unique molecular identifiers were incorporated when the TCRbeta library was constructed. In TCRdb, the PCR reads were re-called with MiXCR into one record per CDR3 protein. The sample lists some 110,000 distinct CDR3 sequences, 10% occurring once. The chain uses TRBV25-1 and TRBJ2-1; D possibly corresponds to TRBD2 (5 bases). This TCR was sampled from a boy aged 2-9 years with acute lymphoblastic leukemia, due to receive a stem cell transplant. Sequencing used PBMCs, obtained before TCRalphabeta/CD19-depleted stem cell transplant. CDR3 loop: CASSEWTPNHNEQFF. CDR3 sequence (DNA): TGTGCCAGCAGTGAATGGACTCCAAACCACAATGAGCAGTTCTTC.